The clone carrying this TCR beta chain showed up just a few times. Its antigen is unidentified. The data were taken from a study of T-cell memory formation after mild COVID-19. The overall study: Each donor largely had its own TCR clusters. The study's findings and limits: Second-wave clones that peaked on day 37 lacked confirmed SARS-CoV-2 specificity. The finding that pre-infection memory included some responding clones suggested that cross-reactive memory joined.

The germline V gene encodes CDR1 MGHRA and CDR2 YSYEKL. This CDR3 comprises 15 residues. V shed 1 base and J shed 1 base, with 8 bases lying between them. TCRdb re-called the 5' RACE reads through MiXCR, storing one row per CDR3 protein. This table has just under 350,000 distinct CDR3 sequences, over 10% appearing once. The chain combines TRBV4-1 with TRBJ1-3, with D perhaps TRBD1 (6 bases). The sequence was obtained from a man aged 18-30 years who had mild COVID-19 (a few samples of this study predate the infection). Cell type and time point are not known. The sequenced material came from PBMCs or a T cell subset sorted from them (not recorded which). The CDR3 loop is CASSQAQGSGNTIYF. Here the CDR3 DNA reads TGCGCCAGCAGCCAAGCACAGGGATCTGGAAACACCATATATTTT.